These 18 T cell receptor beta chains were all obtained from the same sample, sequenced in a study of blood T cell repertoires in COVID-19. The assay was immunoSEQ multiplex PCR, and TCRdb's table has in-frame clones only and misses some. The repertoire holds some 400,000 clones, with approximately 80% as singletons. The material sequenced was peripheral blood. The receptors were sampled from a human donor with acute or convalescent COVID-19. The donor label of this sample is uncertain.

V is TRBV28 and J is TRBJ2-4, with 7 bases lining up with TRBD2. The CDR3 totals 18 residues. J was trimmed by 3 bases and V by 6 bases; bases with no gene match: 17. Germline CDR1 and CDR2: MDHEN and SYDVKM. The DNA of the CDR3 is TGTGCCAGCAGATCCCCCCCTGGGGGAGGGTCGGGCAAAAACATTCAGTACTTC. It is translated as CASRSPPGGGSGKNIQYF.

This rearrangement joins TRBV5-6 to TRBJ1-3, with 9 bases matching TRBD1. From germline, CDR1 is SGHDT and CDR2 YYEEEE. The V segment lost 4 bases and the J segment 3 bases; nucleotides outside the gene matches: 2. This CDR3 contains 14 residues. The CDR3 DNA sequence: TGTGCCAGCAGCAACAGGGGGCTTGGAAACACCATATATTTT. Translating gives CASSNRGLGNTIYF.

The V gene is TRBV5-1, the J gene TRBJ2-7; 9 nucleotides align to TRBD1. This CDR3 region has 14 residues. CDR1 is SGHRS, CDR2 YFSETQ, per germline. J was trimmed by 5 bases and V by 0 bases; bases with no gene match: 3. The CDR3 bases are TGCGCCAGCAGCTTGGTACAGGGGGCGAACGAGCAGTACTTC. Encoded protein: CASSLVQGANEQYF.

J is TRBJ1-1 and V is TRBV3-1 (or the pseudogene TRBV3-2); TRBD1 might be the D (6 bases). The germline CDR1 and CDR2 sequences are LGHDT and YNNKEL (reference sequence). Between the trimmed V and J ends, which lost 4 bases and 8 bases, there was a span of 14 bases. The CDR3 consists of 13 residues. This chain's CDR3 is CASSRGRVGEAFF. In DNA, the CDR3 is TGTGCCAGCAGCCGGGGGCGAGTGGGGGAAGCTTTCTTT.

The rearrangement uses TRBV11-2 and TRBJ2-5; possibly TRBD2 for D (5 bases). From germline, CDR1 is SGHAT and CDR2 FQNNGV. The V end lost 0 bases, the J end lost 10 bases, and 18 bases lay between the germline ends. CDR3 length: 15 amino acids. The CDR3 spells CASSLDRGVRMFQYF. The CDR3 coding sequence is TGTGCCAGCAGCTTAGATCGGGGTGTCAGAATGTTCCAGTACTTC.

The chain couples TRBV5-1 to TRBJ2-7; 7 nucleotides line up with TRBD2. Looked up from germline, CDR1 is SGHRS and CDR2 is YFSETQ. V lost 2 bases, J lost 3 bases, and 2 bases stayed unmatched. The CDR3 consists of 13 residues. The CDR3 DNA reads TGCGCCAGCAGCTTTGGGGGGGTCTACGAGCAGTACTTC. Its protein product is CASSFGGVYEQYF. The full variable domain, with the rest looked up from reference TRBV5-1 and TRBJ2-7, is KAGVTQTPRYLIKTRGQQVTLSCSPISGHRSVSWYQQTPGQGLQFLFEYFSETQRNKGNFPGRFSGRQFSNSRSEMNVSTLELGDSALYLCASSFGGVYEQYFGPGTRLTVT.

The CDR3 coding sequence is TGTGCCAGCAGCTTATCCCCACCCTCCGGGATGAACACTGAAGCTTTCTTT. Protein: CASSLSPPSGMNTEAFF. The rearrangement joins TRBV7-6 to TRBJ1-1, with D unresolved. CDR3 size: 17 residues. Germline CDR1 SGHVS, CDR2 FNYEAQ. The germline V and J ends were trimmed by 2 bases and 0 bases, with 16 bases remaining between them.

The V gene is TRBV7-8, the J gene TRBJ1-6; TRBD1 matches 7 bases. Trimming cost V 3 bases and J 6 bases; bases outside gene matches: 2. This CDR3 region has 14 residues. Germline-derived CDR1 and CDR2 are SGHVS and FQNEAQ. CDR3 amino acids: CASSLTGSNSPLHF. CDR3 DNA sequence: TGTGCCAGCAGCTTGACAGGGTCTAATTCACCCCTCCACTTT.

This chain uses TRBV19 with TRBJ1-1, with D possibly TRBD1 on 6 matching bases. This CDR3 has 14 amino acids. V shed 5 bases and J shed 1 base, with 11 bases lying between them. Germline V gene data show CDR1 as LNHDA and CDR2 as SQIVND (reference sequence). As DNA, the CDR3 is TGTGCCAGTAGTGACGACAGGAGGAACACTGAAGCTTTCTTT. Its protein is CASSDDRRNTEAFF.

The rearrangement links TRBV9 to TRBJ1-3, with TRBD1 matching 7 bases. V was clipped by 3 bases and J by 0 bases; unmatched bases: 6. The CDR3 runs 16 residues. Germline CDR1 is SGDLS and CDR2 is YYNGEE. In nucleotides, the CDR3 is TGTGCCAGCAGCGGACAGGGACAAAGCTCTGGAAACACCATATATTTT. Residues: CASSGQGQSSGNTIYF.

This clone was counted once. This chain uses TRBV6-5 with TRBJ1-2; TRBD1 agrees at 7 bases. Germline V CDR1 and CDR2: MNHEY, SVGAGI. V trimming: 6 bases; J trimming: 6 bases; junction bases outside the gene matches: 7. The length of the CDR3 is 13 residues. The CDR3 coding sequence is TGTGCCAGCAGAAGAGACAGGGACCATGGCTACACCTTC. It is translated as CASRRDRDHGYTF.

The rearrangement links TRBV7-9 to TRBJ1-2, with 9 positions matching TRBD1. The germline CDR1 and CDR2 sequences are SEHNR and FQNEAQ (reference sequence). The CDR3 spans 14 residues. The ends lost 4 bases at V and 6 bases at J; junction bases unmatched: 6. The CDR3 bases are TGTGCCAGCAGCTCGGGACAGGGAATCAATGGCTACACCTTC. Protein sequence: CASSSGQGINGYTF.

The chain couples TRBV30 to TRBJ1-6; perhaps TRBD1 as D (6 bases). The CDR3 has 12 residues. With 7 bases removed from V and 8 bases from J, the gap between germline ends came to 12 bases. Germline V gene data show CDR1 as GTSNPN and CDR2 as SVGIG (reference sequence). In DNA, the CDR3 is TGTGCCTTCTCCAGGGGACATTCACCCCTCCACTTT. This codes for CAFSRGHSPLHF.

V and J are TRBV28 and TRBJ1-2; D uncertain. The CDR3 extends over 11 amino acids. Trimming shortened V by 6 bases and J by 8 bases, and 10 bases separated the two germline ends. CDR1 and CDR2 (germline): MDHEN, SYDVKM. The DNA of the CDR3 is TGTGCCAGCAGCTCCGGACTGGGCTACACCTTC. Its translation is CASSSGLGYTF.

The chain uses TRBV30 and TRBJ1-4; 7 bases match TRBD1. J was trimmed by 6 bases and V by 2 bases; bases with no gene match: 15. In germline, CDR1 is GTSNPN, CDR2 SVGIG (reference sequence). The CDR3 is 17 residues long. CDR3 sequence reads: CAWSRGRDSLLDEKLFF. Written as DNA, the CDR3 is TGTGCCTGGAGTAGAGGCCGGGACAGCCTGTTGGATGAAAAACTGTTTTTT.

This clone was counted ten times or more. The chain recombines TRBV18 with TRBJ1-5; 7 nucleotides agree with TRBD1. The ends lost 6 bases at V and 3 bases at J; junction bases unmatched: 5. The CDR3 is 14 amino acids. CDR1 KGHSH and CDR2 LQKENI come from the germline V gene. In DNA form, the CDR3 reads TGTGCCAGCTCGAGACAGGGAGACAATCAGCCCCAGCATTTT. It is translated as CASSRQGDNQPQHF.

This chain connects TRBV18 to TRBJ2-6, with TRBD1 as a possible D gene (5 bases). This CDR3 has 17 amino acids. Germline lookup yields CDR1 KGHSH and CDR2 LQKENI. Trimming took 5 bases from V and 0 from J, leaving 14 bases between them. In nucleotides, the CDR3 is TGTGCCAGCTCAATTAATGCAGGGCCCTCTGGGGCCAACGTCCTGACTTTC. Protein: CASSINAGPSGANVLTF.

The chain couples TRBV12-5 to TRBJ2-7, with D possibly matching TRBD2 (5 bases). V was cut by 1 base and J by 3 bases, with 7 bases left in between. Per germline, CDR1 LGHNT and CDR2 FRNRAP. The CDR3 length is 13 residues. The CDR3 coding sequence is TGTGCTAGTGGTTTGGGTGGGAGCTACGAGCAGTACTTC. Translation gives CASGLGGSYEQYF.